The 16 T cell receptor beta chains in this list originate from one sample, sequenced in a study of blood T cells in healthy people across ages. Sample-barcoded 5' priming and a J-beta primer mix drove a second PCR of about 6 to 12 cycles. MiXCR was run by TCRdb on the 5' RACE reads, yielding one entry per CDR3 protein. This table holds hundreds of thousands of distinct CDR3 sequences, around 36% found once. Material: blood. Receptors were obtained from a man aged 18 to 35 in good health.

This clonotype was seen many times. The J gene is TRBJ1-4, the V gene TRBV7-9, with D perhaps matching TRBD1 (5 bases). The CDR3 consists of 14 residues. V dropped 0 bases and J dropped 5 bases, with 7 bases sitting between them. Germline CDR1 reads SEHNR; CDR2 reads FQNEAQ (reference sequence). The CDR3 nucleotides read TGTGCCAGCAGCTTAGCAGGGGCGAATGAAAAACTGTTTTTT. This encodes CASSLAGANEKLFF.

The chain joins TRBV20-1 to TRBJ1-1; no clear D. The CDR3 runs to 13 residues. Trimming removed 3 bases at V and 0 bases at J, with 8 bases between. CDR1 DFQATT and CDR2 SNEGSKA come from the germline V gene (reference sequence). This CDR3 is CSASLGVNTEAFF. The CDR3, as DNA: TGCAGTGCTAGCCTGGGTGTGAACACTGAAGCTTTCTTT.

The sample holds a few counts of this clonotype. Here the CDR3 reads CASRYRGRPLRFDTQYF. The CDR3, as DNA: TGTGCCAGCAGGTATAGGGGGCGCCCGCTCCGTTTTGATACGCAGTATTTT. This rearrangement joins TRBV21-1 to TRBJ2-3; the D call of TRBD1 is as the table states it, not checked on the DNA. TRBV21-1 is tagged as a pseudogene. CDR3 length: 17 amino acids.

This clonotype was picked up a small number of times. The chain has TRBV7-2 and TRBJ1-1; a weak D match, TRBD1 (5 bases). This CDR3 contains 13 residues. V lost 2 bases and J lost 3, with 7 bases in between. In germline, CDR1 is SGHTA, CDR2 FQGNSA. CDR3 protein: CASSLLGDTEAFF. The DNA for the CDR3 is TGTGCCAGCAGCTTATTGGGGGACACTGAAGCTTTCTTT.

Comment on this clonotype: This may be a read error: a much more frequent sequence differs by one nucleotide. This rearrangement joins TRBV20-1 to TRBJ2-1, with TRBD2 matching 7 bases. The CDR3 has 13 residues. Germline V CDR1 and CDR2: DFQATT, SNEGSKA (reference sequence). With V trimmed by 6 bases and J by 10 bases, 12 bases remained unmatched. CDR3 in DNA: TGCAGTGCCCTACTTAGGACTAGAGAGGAGCAGTTCTTC. Protein sequence: CSALLRTREEQFF.

This clonotype has a handful of counts. The chain has TRBV6-2 or TRBV6-3 and TRBJ1-5, with 7 bases identical to TRBD1. The CDR3 length is 17 residues. Trimming took 6 bases from V and 2 from J; bases not matched to a gene: 13. The germline CDR1 and CDR2 sequences are MNHEY and SVGEGT. DNA of the CDR3: TGTGCCAGCAGCCTCCGTGAAGGGGGCTATGGCAATCAGCCCCAGCATTTT. Its translation: CASSLREGGYGNQPQHF.

In the case of this clonotype: A read error may explain this, as a much larger clone is one base away. The chain is built from TRBV7-2 and TRBJ2-3; D assignment may be TRBD1 or TRBD2 (5 bases each). The germline CDR1 and CDR2 sequences are SGHTA and FQGNSA. The CDR3 is made up of 16 amino acids. CDR3 amino acids: CARSLVGTTSTDTQYF. The CDR3 region has the DNA TGTGCCCGCAGCTTAGTAGGGACGACTAGCACAGATACGCAGTATTTT.

The rearrangement joins TRBV6-1 to TRBJ1-5; 7 bases match TRBD1. Germline V gene data show CDR1 as MNHNS and CDR2 as SASEGT. CDR3 length: 15 residues. J was trimmed by 3 bases and V by 7 bases; bases with no gene match: 9. As DNA, the CDR3 is TGTGCCAGCATCCGAACGACAGGGAACAATCAGCCCCAGCATTTT. Protein sequence: CASIRTTGNNQPQHF.

A few counts support this clonotype. The gene calls are TRBV14 and TRBJ2-5; the D gene is possibly TRBD1 (5 bases). The J call is in doubt because the DNA end fits TRBJ2-7 better. Looked up from germline, CDR1 is SGHDN and CDR2 is FVKESK. This CDR3 has 11 amino acids. This chain's CDR3 is CASSSGCEQYF. CDR3 DNA: TGTGCCAGCAGTTCAGGGTGCGAGCAGTACTTC.

This clonotype was found many times. The J gene is TRBJ1-2, the V gene TRBV12-3 or TRBV12-4; possibly TRBD1 for D (5 bases). V lost 7 bases, J lost 3 bases, and 15 bases lay in between. The CDR3 is made up of 14 amino acids. The CDR3 loop is CASKGREADYGYTF. The CDR3 DNA reads as TGTGCCAGCAAGGGCAGGGAGGCGGACTATGGCTACACCTTC.

Concerning this clonotype: It may be a read error: a sequence one base away is much more abundant. The V gene is TRBV4-3, the J gene TRBJ2-1; no clear D. Germline V CDR1 and CDR2: LGHNA, YSLEER. The length of the CDR3 is 13 residues. In DNA, the CDR3 is TGCGCCGGCAGCCGAGGTGACTACAATGAGCAGTTCTTC. This sequence encodes CAGSRGDYNEQFF.

This clonotype was seen at least ten times. This sequence joins TRBV12-3 or TRBV12-4 and TRBJ2-5, with D perhaps TRBD1 (7 bases). V was cut by 3 bases and J by 5 bases, with 13 bases left in between. The CDR3 is 14 residues long. DNA of the CDR3: TGTGCCAGCAGTTTGCAGGGGGGAAGGGAGACCCAGTACTTC. It encodes CASSLQGGRETQYF.

This clonotype was found a few times. The chain employs TRBV27 and TRBJ2-5; no firm D call. The CDR3 has 13 residues. From germline, CDR1 is MNHEY and CDR2 SMNVEV (reference sequence). Between the trimmed V and J ends, which lost 5 bases and 4 bases, there was a span of 11 bases. The CDR3 sequence is CASSPGWRETQYF. CDR3 DNA: TGTGCCAGCAGTCCAGGTTGGAGAGAGACCCAGTACTTC.

This chain connects TRBV6-6 to TRBJ2-1, with TRBD2 matching 7 bases. With 5 bases clipped from V and 0 bases from J, the junction kept 7 bases outside the gene matches. Germline-derived CDR1 and CDR2 are MNHNY and SVGAGI (reference sequence). The CDR3 runs to 16 residues. CDR3 DNA sequence: TGTGCCAGCAGTACCGCGCGCGGGAGCTCCTACAATGAGCAGTTCTTC. This encodes CASSTARGSSYNEQFF.

The chain couples TRBV6-2 or TRBV6-3 to TRBJ2-3; D is unclear. Trimming pared 1 base from V and 4 bases from J, leaving 9 bases between. The V gene's germline CDR1 is MNHEY and CDR2 SVGEGT. The CDR3 is 14 amino acids. The DNA for the CDR3 is TGTGCCAGCAGTTACTACAGTTCGGCAGATACGCAGTATTTT. It encodes CASSYYSSADTQYF.

There are many counts of this clonotype. This rearrangement joins TRBV12-3 or TRBV12-4 to TRBJ2-7; D may be TRBD2 (5 bases). This CDR3 is 14 amino acids long. V lost 7 bases and J 3 bases, leaving 16 bases between the germline ends. CDR3: CASTKADGVYEQYF. CDR3 DNA sequence: TGTGCCAGCACCAAGGCGGACGGGGTCTACGAGCAGTACTTC.